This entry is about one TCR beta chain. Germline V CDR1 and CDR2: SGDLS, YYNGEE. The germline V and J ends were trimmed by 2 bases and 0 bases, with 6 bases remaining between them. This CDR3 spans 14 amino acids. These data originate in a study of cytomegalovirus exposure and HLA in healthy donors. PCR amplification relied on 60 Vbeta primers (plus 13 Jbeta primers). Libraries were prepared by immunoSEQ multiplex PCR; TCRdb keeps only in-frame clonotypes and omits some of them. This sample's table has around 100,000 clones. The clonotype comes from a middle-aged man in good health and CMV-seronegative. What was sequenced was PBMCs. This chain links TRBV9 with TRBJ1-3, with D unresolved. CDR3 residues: CASSVGSSGNTIYF. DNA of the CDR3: TGTGCCAGCAGCGTCGGTAGCTCTGGAAACACCATATATTTT.